A single TCR beta chain is shown here with its context. This sample's time point: pretreatment peripheral blood. This sample was included in a study of PD-L1 blockade in urothelial cancer. Libraries were prepared by immunoSEQ multiplex PCR; TCRdb keeps only in-frame clonotypes and omits some of them. Of 48,000 or so clones in the sample, 87% are singletons; the top ten hold roughly 15%. The CDR3 is made up of 16 amino acids. V gave up 0 bases and J gave up 5 bases; unmatched junction bases: 3. CDR1 is LGHNA, CDR2 YSLEER, per germline. The input for sequencing was PBMCs, taken around atezolizumab (anti-PD-L1) treatment. This chain connects TRBV4-3 to TRBJ2-2, with TRBD2 matching over 10 bases. The source of this sequence is a woman in her fifties or sixties with urothelial cancer. This CDR3 is CASSQESGRGTGELFF. The CDR3 bases are TGCGCCAGCAGCCAAGAAAGCGGGAGGGGTACCGGGGAGCTGTTTTTT.